These 11 T cell receptor beta chains were sequenced from one sample in a study of tumor-infiltrating lymphocytes in primary liver carcinoma. Constant-region priming of about 500 ng total RNA yielded TCR beta cDNA. ARM-PCR, slightly modified, supplied the TCR beta libraries through three nested multiplex PCR rounds. The first two PCR rounds used TRBV1-TRBV30 primers with a Cbeta primer, 10 cycles each. TCRdb reanalysed the multiplex PCR reads using MiXCR and keeps one entry per CDR3 protein. Of about 54,000 distinct CDR3 sequences in the sample, 70% to 75% were seen once. The source material, roughly 18-31 mg of unsorted bulk tissue, was used to co-extract RNA and DNA. The sample was liver tumor tissue from sampling region 2. As for subset: tumor region T2, inferior pole. These TCRs come from a man aged 35 to 55 with primary liver carcinoma and hepatitis B virus infection.

To note about this clonotype: At one of its ends the junction is not consistent with the germline gene, which may arise from a read error. The V call is TRBV6-5, the J call TRBJ2-2; tentative D call: TRBD2 (5 bases). This CDR3 has 15 residues. Germline V gene sequence: CDR1 MNHEY, CDR2 SVGAGI. CDR3 in amino acids: CVSSYAVDDTGELSF. CDR3 sequence (DNA): TGTGTCAGCAGTTACGCAGTGGACGACACCGGGGAGCTGTCTTTT.

As for this clonotype: One end of the junction does not line up with germline, which may come from a read error. The V and J genes are TRBV27 and TRBJ2-1, with 7 bases matching TRBD2. The CDR3 is 15 residues long. CDR1 and CDR2 (germline): MNHEY, SMNVEV (reference sequence). The CDR3 sequence is CARSLSGTSYNEQFF. The CDR3 coding sequence is TGTGCCAGGAGTTTAAGCGGGACCTCCTACAATGAGCAGTTCTTC.

In regard to this clonotype: It may be a read error: a sequence one base away is much more abundant. This sequence joins TRBV28 and TRBJ1-2, with D possibly being TRBD1 (5 bases). Trimming removed 6 bases from V and 3 bases from J, with 14 bases in between. Germline CDR1 is MDHEN and CDR2 is SYDVKM. The length of the CDR3 is 14 residues. The CDR3 DNA sequence: TGTGCCAGCAGAAAGGCAGGGCATGACTATGGCTACACCTTC. It is translated as CASRKAGHDYGYTF.

As to this clonotype: A much larger clone is a single base away; this may be a read error. The chain carries TRBV28 and TRBJ2-7; unclear D gene. CDR3 length: 12 amino acids. Germline V gives CDR1 MDHEN, CDR2 SYDVKM. The CDR3 region has the DNA TGTGTCAGCGCGCGCGTCCCCTACGAGCAGTACTTC. Its translation: CVSARVPYEQYF.

About this clonotype: One end of the junction is discordant with germline, which a read error may explain. The CDR3, as DNA: TGTGCTAGCAGCTTAGGGGCCCTGTCCGGGTTTCAAGAGACCCAGCACTTC. Its protein product is CASSLGALSGFQETQHF. This chain joins TRBV11-2 and TRBJ2-5; weak D call: TRBD1 (5 bases). Germline-derived CDR1 and CDR2 are SGHAT and FQNNGV. The length of the CDR3 is 17 residues.

This clonotype was detected once. An end of the junction differs from the germline gene, which may be a read error. The chain joins TRBV6-5 to TRBJ2-1; 9 positions agree with TRBD2. This CDR3 is built from 14 residues. CDR1 is MNHEY, CDR2 SVGAGI, per germline. The CDR3 region has the DNA TGTGCCAGCACTTACACTGGGACTAGCAGGGAGCAGTTCTTC. Its protein is CASTYTGTSREQFF.

To note about this clonotype: A much larger clone lies a single base off, so this may be a read error. This chain uses TRBV7-8 with TRBJ2-7, with a weak D call TRBD2 (6 bases). The CDR3 has 15 amino acids. V lost 4 bases and J lost 1, with 14 bases in between. Looked up from germline, CDR1 is SGHVS and CDR2 is FQNEAQ. CDR3 DNA: TGTGCCAGCAGCTCAGAACCGGGAGAATCCTACGAGCAGTACTTC. Translating it yields CASSSEPGESYEQYF.

This clonotype showed up just once. Possible read error: a much larger clone is one base away. The gene calls are TRBV28 and TRBJ1-4, with TRBD1 as a possible D gene (6 bases). V lost 6 bases and J lost 5, with 13 bases in between. This CDR3 spans 14 amino acids. CDR1 MDHEN and CDR2 SYDVKM come from the germline V gene. This chain's CDR3 is CASRQDSRNEKLFF. CDR3 DNA sequence: TGTGCCAGCAGACAGGACAGTCGAAATGAAAAACTGTTTTTT.

As for this clonotype: The junction and the germline gene differ at one end; a read error may be behind it. The gene calls are TRBV6-6 and TRBJ1-1, with no clear D. CDR1 is MNHNY and CDR2 is SVGAGI in the germline V gene (reference sequence). CDR3 length: 13 residues. CDR3 loop: CASGRRENIEAFF. Here the CDR3 DNA reads TGTGCCAGCGGACGACGGGAGAACATTGAAGCTTTCTTT.

This chain uses TRBV6-1 with TRBJ2-7; tentatively, D is TRBD2 (5 bases). With 4 bases removed from V and 2 bases from J, the gap between germline ends came to 12 bases. CDR3 length: 14 amino acids. Germline V gives CDR1 MNHNS, CDR2 SASEGT. CDR3 in amino acids: CASSVRNSAYEQYF. The CDR3 DNA follows: TGTGCCAGCAGTGTGCGAAATAGCGCCTACGAGCAGTACTTC.

Only a few counts were recorded for this clonotype. A much larger clonotype is one base distant, so this may be a read error. The chain carries TRBV10-2 and TRBJ2-7; D may be TRBD1 (6 bases). Looked up from germline, CDR1 is WSHSY and CDR2 is SAAADI. The CDR3 consists of 12 residues. CDR3 coding DNA: TGCACCAGCAGGGGCACCTCCTACGAGCAGTACTTC. Translation gives CTSRGTSYEQYF.